This T cell receptor (beta chain) was retrieved from a study of T cells after yellow fever vaccination. In the study overall: Some fractions had low cell numbers, and these were prepared with SMART-Seq v4 Ultra Low Input.

Regarding the study as a whole: Highly abundant clonotypes carried over from the bulk population could end up in FACS-sorted repertoires as contaminants. Boosting was followed by the reappearance of most primary-vaccination clones (around 96% CD4, 85% to 90% CD8).

In making TCR cDNA, 5'RACE template switching added a universal primer site and UMIs to it. Each CDR3 protein gets one entry after TCRdb re-called the 5' RACE reads with MiXCR. Seen here are 150,000 or so distinct CDR3 sequences, approximately 6.7% observed once, and the top ten hold 2.5%. This clonotype came up a few times. Its antigen is not identified. Germline V gene lookup returns CDR1 MNHEY and CDR2 SMNVEV (reference sequence). Trimming removed 5 bases from V and 2 bases from J; junction bases left unmatched: 7. This CDR3 is built from 16 residues. The source was CD4+ T cells sorted from PBMCs, collected more than 4 days after the first yellow fever vaccination. V gene TRBV27 combines with J gene TRBJ1-5, with TRBD1 identical over 9 bases. The TCR originated in a man between 18 and 35 years old who received the YFV17D yellow fever vaccine. As DNA, the CDR3 is TGTGCCAGCAGTGCGACAGGGGGGTACGGCAATCAGCCCCAGCATTTT. It translates to CASSATGGYGNQPQHF.